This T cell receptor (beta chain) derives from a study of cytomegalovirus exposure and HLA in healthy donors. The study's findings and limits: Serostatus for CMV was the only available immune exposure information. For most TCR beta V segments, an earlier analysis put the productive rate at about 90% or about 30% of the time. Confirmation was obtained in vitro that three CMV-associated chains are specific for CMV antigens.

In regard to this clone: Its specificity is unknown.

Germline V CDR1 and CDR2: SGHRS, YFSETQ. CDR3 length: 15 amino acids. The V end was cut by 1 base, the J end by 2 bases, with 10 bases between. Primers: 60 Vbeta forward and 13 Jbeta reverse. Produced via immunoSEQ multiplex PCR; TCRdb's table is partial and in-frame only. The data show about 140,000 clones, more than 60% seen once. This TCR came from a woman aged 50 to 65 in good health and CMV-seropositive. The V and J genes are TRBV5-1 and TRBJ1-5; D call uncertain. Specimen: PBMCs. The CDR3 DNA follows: TGCGCCAGCAGCTTGACTGGAGGTGGCAATCAGCCCCAGCATTTT. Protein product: CASSLTGGGNQPQHF.